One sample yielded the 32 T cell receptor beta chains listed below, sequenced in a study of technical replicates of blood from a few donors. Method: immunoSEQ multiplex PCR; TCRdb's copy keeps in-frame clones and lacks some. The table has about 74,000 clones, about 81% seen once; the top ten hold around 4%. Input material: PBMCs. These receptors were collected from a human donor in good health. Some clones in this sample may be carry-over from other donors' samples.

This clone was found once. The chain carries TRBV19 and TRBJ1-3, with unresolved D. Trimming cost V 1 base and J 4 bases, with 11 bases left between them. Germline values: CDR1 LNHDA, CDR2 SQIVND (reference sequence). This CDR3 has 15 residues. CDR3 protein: CASSIGSRSGNTIYF. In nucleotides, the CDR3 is TGTGCCAGTAGTATAGGGAGCAGAAGCGGAAACACCATATATTTT.

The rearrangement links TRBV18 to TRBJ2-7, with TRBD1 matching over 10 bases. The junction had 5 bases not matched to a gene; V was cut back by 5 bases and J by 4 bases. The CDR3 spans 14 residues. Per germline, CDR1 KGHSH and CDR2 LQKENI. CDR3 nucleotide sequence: TGTGCCAGCTCAACCCGGACAGGGGGTTACGAGCAGTACTTC. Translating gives CASSTRTGGYEQYF.

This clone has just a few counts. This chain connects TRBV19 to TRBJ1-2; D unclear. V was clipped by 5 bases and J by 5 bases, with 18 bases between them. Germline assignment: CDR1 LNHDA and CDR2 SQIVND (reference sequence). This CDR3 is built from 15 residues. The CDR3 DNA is TGTGCCAGTAGTCTGGCGGGCAAAGTGGTTTATGGCTACACCTTC. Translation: CASSLAGKVVYGYTF.

CDR3 in amino acids: CAIRGDRGGETQYF. The CDR3 DNA reads TGTGCCATCAGGGGAGACAGGGGCGGAGAGACCCAGTACTTC. V usage is TRBV10-3 and J usage is TRBJ2-5; 8 bases fit TRBD1. The CDR3 has 14 residues. The V and J ends lost 6 bases and 4 bases, in that order; junction bases with no gene match: 7. In germline, CDR1 is ENHRY, CDR2 SYGVKD.

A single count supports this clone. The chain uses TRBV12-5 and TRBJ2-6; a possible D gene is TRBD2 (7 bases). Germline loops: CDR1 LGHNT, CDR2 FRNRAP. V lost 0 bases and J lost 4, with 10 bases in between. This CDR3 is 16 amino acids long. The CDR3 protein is CASGLVGGLGANVLTF. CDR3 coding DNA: TGTGCTAGTGGTTTGGTCGGGGGGCTAGGGGCCAACGTCCTGACTTTC.

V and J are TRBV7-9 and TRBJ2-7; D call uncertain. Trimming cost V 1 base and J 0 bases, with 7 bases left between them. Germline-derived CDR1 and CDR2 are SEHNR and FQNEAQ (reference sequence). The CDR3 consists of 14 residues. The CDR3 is CASSLERSSYEQYF. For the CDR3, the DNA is TGTGCCAGCAGCTTAGAGAGGAGCTCCTACGAGCAGTACTTC.

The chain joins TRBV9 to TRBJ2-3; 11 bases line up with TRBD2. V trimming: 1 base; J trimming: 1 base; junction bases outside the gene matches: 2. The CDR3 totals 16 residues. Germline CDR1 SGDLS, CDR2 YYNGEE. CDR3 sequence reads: CASSVTSGSRTDTQYF. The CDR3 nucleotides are TGTGCCAGCAGCGTAACTAGCGGGAGCCGCACAGATACGCAGTATTTT.

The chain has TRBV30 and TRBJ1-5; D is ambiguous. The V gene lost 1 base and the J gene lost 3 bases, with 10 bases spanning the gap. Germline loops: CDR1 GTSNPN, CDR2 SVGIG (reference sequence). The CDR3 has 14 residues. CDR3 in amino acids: CAWSGAPFNQPQHF. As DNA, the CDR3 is TGTGCCTGGAGTGGAGCCCCCTTCAATCAGCCCCAGCATTTT.

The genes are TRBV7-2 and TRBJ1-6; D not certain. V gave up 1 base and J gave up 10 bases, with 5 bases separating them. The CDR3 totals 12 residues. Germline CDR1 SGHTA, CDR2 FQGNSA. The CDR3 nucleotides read TGTGCCAGCAGCTTAGGGGCCTCACCCCTCCACTTT. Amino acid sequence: CASSLGASPLHF.

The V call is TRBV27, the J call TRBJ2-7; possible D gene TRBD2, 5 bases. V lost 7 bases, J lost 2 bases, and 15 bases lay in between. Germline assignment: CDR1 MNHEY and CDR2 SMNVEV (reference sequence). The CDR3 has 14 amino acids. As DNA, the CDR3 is TGTGCCAGCACGAACCTAGCAGTTCCCTACGAGCAGTACTTC. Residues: CASTNLAVPYEQYF.

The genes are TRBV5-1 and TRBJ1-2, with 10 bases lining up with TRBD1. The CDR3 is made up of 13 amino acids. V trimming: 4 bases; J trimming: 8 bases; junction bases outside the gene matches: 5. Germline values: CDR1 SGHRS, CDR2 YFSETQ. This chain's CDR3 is CASSERTGGGYTF. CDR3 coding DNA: TGCGCCAGCAGCGAAAGGACAGGGGGAGGCTACACCTTC.

CDR3 protein: CASQPGQGVPGANVLTF. In DNA form, the CDR3 reads TGTGCCAGCCAACCGGGACAGGGGGTCCCTGGGGCCAACGTCCTGACTTTC. The chain couples TRBV7-3 to TRBJ2-6; 11 bases are a match to TRBD1. The CDR3 is made up of 17 amino acids. With V trimmed by 8 bases and J by 2 bases, 8 bases remained unmatched. Germline V CDR1 and CDR2: SGHTA, FQGTGA.

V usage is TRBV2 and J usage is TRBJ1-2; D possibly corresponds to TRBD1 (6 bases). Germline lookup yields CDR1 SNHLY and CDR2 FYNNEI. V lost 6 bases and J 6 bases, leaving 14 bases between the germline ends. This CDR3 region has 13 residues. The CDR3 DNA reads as TGTGCCAGCAGCGTGGTGGCAGGGGATGGCTACACCTTC. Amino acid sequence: CASSVVAGDGYTF.

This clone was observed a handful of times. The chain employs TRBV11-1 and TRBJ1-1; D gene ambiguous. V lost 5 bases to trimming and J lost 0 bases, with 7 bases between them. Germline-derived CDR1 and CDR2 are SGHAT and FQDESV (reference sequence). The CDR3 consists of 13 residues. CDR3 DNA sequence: TGTGCCAGCAGCCAGACACTGAACACTGAAGCTTTCTTT. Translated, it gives CASSQTLNTEAFF.

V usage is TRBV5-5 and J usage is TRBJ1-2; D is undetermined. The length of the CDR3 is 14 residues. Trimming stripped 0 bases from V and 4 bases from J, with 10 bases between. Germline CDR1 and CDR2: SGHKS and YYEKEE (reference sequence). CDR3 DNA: TGTGCCAGCAGCTTGGAAGCGCTCCTCTATGGCTACACCTTC. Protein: CASSLEALLYGYTF.

In DNA, the CDR3 is TGTGCCAGCAGCTTACGAGACAGCCCCTTGGAGCAGTACTTC. Its protein is CASSLRDSPLEQYF. This chain links TRBV7-8 with TRBJ2-7; tentatively, D is TRBD1 (5 bases). CDR3 size: 14 residues. Trimming removed 2 bases at V and 7 bases at J, with 15 bases between. CDR1 and CDR2 (germline): SGHVS, FQNEAQ.

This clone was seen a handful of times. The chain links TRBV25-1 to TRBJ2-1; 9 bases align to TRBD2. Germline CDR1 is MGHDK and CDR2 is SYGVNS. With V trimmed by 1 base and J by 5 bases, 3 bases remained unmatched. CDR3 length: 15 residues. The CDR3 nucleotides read TGTGCCAGCAGTGAATTTGGACTAGCGAACAATGAGCAGTTCTTC. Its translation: CASSEFGLANNEQFF.

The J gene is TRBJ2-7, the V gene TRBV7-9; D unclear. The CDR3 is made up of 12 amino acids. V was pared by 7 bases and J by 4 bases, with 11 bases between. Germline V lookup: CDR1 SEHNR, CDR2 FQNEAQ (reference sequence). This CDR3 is CASKSTGYEQYF. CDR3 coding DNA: TGTGCCAGCAAGTCGACCGGGTACGAGCAGTACTTC.

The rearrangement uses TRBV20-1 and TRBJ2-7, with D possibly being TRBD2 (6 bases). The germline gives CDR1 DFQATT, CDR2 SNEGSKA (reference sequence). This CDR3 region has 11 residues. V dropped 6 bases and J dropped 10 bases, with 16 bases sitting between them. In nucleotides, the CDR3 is TGCAGTGCCAAGACTAGTTTGAGACAGTACTTC. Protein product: CSAKTSLRQYF.

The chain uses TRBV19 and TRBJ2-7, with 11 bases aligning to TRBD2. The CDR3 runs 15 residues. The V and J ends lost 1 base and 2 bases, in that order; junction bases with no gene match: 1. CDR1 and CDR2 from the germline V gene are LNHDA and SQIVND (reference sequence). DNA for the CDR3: TGTGCCAGTAGTATAGTAGCGGGGGGGCCCTACGAGCAGTACTTC. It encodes CASSIVAGGPYEQYF. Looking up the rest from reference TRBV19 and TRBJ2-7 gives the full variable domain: DGGITQSPKYLFRKEGQNVTLSCEQNLNHDAMYWYRQDPGQGLRLIYYSQIVNDFQKGDIAEGYSVSREKKESFPLTVTSAQKNPTAFYLCASSIVAGGPYEQYFGPGTRLTVT.

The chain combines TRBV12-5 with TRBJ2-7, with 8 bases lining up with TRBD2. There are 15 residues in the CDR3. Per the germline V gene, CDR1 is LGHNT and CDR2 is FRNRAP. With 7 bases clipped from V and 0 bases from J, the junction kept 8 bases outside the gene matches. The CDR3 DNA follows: TGTGCTAGTGTTAAAGGTCGGGAGGGCTCCTACGAGCAGTACTTC. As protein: CASVKGREGSYEQYF.

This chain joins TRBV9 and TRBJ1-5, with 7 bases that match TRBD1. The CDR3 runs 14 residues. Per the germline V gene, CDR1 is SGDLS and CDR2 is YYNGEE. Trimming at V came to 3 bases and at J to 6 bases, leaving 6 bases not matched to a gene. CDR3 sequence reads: CASSETGYSQPQHF. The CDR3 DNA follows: TGTGCCAGCAGCGAGACAGGGTATAGTCAGCCCCAGCATTTT.

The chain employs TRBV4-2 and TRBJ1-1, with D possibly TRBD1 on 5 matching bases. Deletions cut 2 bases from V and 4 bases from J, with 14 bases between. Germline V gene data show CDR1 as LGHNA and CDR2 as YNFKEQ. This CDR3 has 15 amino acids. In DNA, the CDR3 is TGTGCCAGCAGCCAACAAACAGGAGCGAGCACTGAAGCTTTCTTT. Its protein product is CASSQQTGASTEAFF.

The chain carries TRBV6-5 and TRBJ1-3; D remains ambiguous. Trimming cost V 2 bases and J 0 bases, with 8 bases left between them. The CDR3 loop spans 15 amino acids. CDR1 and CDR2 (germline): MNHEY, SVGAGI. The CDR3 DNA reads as TGTGCCAGCAGTTACGCAGATAACTCTGGAAACACCATATATTTT. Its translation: CASSYADNSGNTIYF.

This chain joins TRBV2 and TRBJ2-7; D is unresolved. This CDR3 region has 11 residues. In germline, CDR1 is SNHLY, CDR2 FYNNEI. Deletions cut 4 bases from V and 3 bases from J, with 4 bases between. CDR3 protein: CASSVVYEQYF. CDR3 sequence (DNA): TGTGCCAGCAGTGTAGTCTACGAGCAGTACTTC.

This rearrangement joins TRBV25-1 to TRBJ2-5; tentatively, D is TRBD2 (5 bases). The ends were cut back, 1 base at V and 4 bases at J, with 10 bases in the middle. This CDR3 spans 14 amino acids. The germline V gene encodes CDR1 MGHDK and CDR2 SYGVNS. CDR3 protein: CASSESYGGETQYF. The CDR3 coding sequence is TGTGCCAGCAGTGAATCTTACGGAGGAGAGACCCAGTACTTC. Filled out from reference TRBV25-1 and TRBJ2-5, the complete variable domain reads EADIYQTPRYLVIGTGKKITLECSQTMGHDKMYWYQQDPGMELHLIHYSYGVNSTEKGDLSSESTVSRIRTEHFPLTLESARPSHTSQYLCASSESYGGETQYFGPGTRLLVL.

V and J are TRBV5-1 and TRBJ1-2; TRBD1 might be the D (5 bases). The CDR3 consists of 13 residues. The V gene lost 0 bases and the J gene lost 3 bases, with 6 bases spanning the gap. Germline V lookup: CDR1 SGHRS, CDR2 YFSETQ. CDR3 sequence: CASSLEGDYGYTF. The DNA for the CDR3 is TGCGCCAGCAGCTTGGAAGGGGACTATGGCTACACCTTC.

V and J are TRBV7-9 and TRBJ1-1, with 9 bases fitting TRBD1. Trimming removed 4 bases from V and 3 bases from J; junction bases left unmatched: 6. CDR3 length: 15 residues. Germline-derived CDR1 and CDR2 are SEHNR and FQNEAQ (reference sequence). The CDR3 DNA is TGTGCCAGCAGCTCCGGGACAGGGTTGGACACTGAAGCTTTCTTT. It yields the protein CASSSGTGLDTEAFF.

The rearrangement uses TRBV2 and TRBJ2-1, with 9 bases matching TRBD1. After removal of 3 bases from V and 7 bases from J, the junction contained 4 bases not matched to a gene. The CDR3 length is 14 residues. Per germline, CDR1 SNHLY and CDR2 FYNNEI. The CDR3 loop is CASSELQGANEQFF. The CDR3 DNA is TGTGCCAGCAGTGAGCTACAGGGGGCGAATGAGCAGTTCTTC.

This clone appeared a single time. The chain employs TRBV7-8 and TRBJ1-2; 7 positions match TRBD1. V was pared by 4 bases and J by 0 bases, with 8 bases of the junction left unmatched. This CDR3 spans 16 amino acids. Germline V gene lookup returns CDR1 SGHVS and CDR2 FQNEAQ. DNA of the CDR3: TGTGCCAGCAGCTCGGGACAGACTCTTTCTAACTATGGCTACACCTTC. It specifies CASSSGQTLSNYGYTF.

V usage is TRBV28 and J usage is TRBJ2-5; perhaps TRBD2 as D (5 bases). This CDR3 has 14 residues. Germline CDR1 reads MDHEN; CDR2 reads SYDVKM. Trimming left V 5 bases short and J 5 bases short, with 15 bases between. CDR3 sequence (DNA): TGTGCCAGCAGTCGTGCACCGACTATCGAGACCCAGTACTTC. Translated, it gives CASSRAPTIETQYF.

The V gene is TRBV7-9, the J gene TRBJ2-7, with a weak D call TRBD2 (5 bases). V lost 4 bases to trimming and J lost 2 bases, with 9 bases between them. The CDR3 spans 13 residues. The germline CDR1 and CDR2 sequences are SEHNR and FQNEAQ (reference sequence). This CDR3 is CASSSGIPYEQYF. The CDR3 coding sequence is TGTGCCAGCAGCTCCGGGATCCCCTACGAGCAGTACTTC.